The clone carrying this T cell receptor (beta chain) was observed a handful of times. Its matching antigen is unknown. Researchers prepared the TCRbeta library using unique molecular identifiers, the study reports. TCRdb re-called the PCR reads through MiXCR, storing one row per CDR3 protein. Altogether hundreds of thousands of distinct CDR3 sequences are present, over 9.5% being singletons, with the ten largest covering 7.5%. The data were obtained in a study of T-cell reconstitution after alpha-beta-depleted transplantation in children. Study-wide results and caveats: Surviving recipient T cells and intrathymic progenitors accounted for some patients' high TCRbeta diversity at day 60. There were reportedly several hundred expanded graft clones from which alpha-beta T cells came about two months after transplant. T cells produced anew were the main source of T-cell counts and diversity one year after transplant.

Germline CDR1 reads SGHAT; CDR2 reads FQNNGV. The V end lost 3 bases, the J end lost 4 bases, and 16 bases lay between the germline ends. The CDR3 has 17 residues. This sequence was found in a boy younger than two with acute myeloid leukemia, due to receive a stem cell transplant. V and J are TRBV11-2 and TRBJ2-6; D possibly corresponds to TRBD1 (6 bases). Sequencing used PBMCs, obtained before TCRalphabeta/CD19-depleted stem cell transplant. The CDR3 reads CASSLGTTGIGANVLTF. CDR3 in DNA: TGTGCCAGCAGCTTGGGGACCACAGGGATCGGGGCCAACGTCCTGACTTTC.